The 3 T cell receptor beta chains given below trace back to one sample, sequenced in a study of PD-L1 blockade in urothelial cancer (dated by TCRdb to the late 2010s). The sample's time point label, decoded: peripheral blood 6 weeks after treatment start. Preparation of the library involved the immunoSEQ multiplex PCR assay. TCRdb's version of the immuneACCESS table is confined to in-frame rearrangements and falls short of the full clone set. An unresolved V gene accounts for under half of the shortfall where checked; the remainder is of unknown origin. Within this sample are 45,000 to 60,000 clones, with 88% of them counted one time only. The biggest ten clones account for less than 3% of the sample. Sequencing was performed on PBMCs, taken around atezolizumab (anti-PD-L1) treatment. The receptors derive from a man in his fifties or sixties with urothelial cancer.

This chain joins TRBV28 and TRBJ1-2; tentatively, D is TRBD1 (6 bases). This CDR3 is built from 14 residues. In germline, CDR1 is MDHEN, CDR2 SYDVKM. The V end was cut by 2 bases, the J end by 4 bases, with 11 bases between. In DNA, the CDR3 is TGTGCCAGCAGTTTAATGCTAGGGGGCTATGGCTACACCTTC. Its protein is CASSLMLGGYGYTF.

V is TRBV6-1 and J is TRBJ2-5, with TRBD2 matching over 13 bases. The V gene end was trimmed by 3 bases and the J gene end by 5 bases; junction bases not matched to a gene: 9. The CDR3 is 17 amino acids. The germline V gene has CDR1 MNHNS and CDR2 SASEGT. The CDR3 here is CASSEGRTSGRGETQYF. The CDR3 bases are TGTGCCAGCAGTGAGGGTCGGACTAGCGGGAGAGGGGAGACCCAGTACTTC.

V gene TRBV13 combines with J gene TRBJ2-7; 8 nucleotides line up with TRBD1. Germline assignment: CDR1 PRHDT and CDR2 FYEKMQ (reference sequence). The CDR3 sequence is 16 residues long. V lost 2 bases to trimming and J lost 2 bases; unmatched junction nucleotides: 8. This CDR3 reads CASSLNSWDRTYEQYF. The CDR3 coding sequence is TGTGCCAGCAGCTTAAATAGCTGGGACAGGACCTACGAGCAGTACTTC.